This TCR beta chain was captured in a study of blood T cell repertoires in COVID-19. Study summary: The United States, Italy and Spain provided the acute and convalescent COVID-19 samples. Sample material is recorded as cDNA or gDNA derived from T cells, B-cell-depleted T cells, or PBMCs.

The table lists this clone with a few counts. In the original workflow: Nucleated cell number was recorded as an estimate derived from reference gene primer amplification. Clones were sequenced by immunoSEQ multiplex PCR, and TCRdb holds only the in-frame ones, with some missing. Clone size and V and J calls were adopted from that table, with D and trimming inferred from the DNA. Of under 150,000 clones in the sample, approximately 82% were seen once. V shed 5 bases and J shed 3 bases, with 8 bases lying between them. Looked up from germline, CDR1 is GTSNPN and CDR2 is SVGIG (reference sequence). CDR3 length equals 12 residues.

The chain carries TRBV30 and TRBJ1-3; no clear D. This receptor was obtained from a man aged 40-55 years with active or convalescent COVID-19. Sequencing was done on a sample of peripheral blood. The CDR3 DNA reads TGTGCCTGGGACAAAGTTGGAAACACCATATATTTT. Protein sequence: CAWDKVGNTIYF. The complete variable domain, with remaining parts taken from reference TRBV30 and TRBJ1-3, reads SQTIHQWPATLVQPVGSPLSLECTVEGTSNPNLYWYRQAAGRGLQLLFYSVGIGQISSEVPQNLSASRPQDRQFILSSKKLLLSDSGFYLCAWDKVGNTIYFGEGSWLTVV.